This T cell receptor (beta chain) stems from a study of blood T cell repertoires in COVID-19. In the study overall: Sites in the United States, Italy and Spain provided acute and convalescent COVID-19 samples. T cells, B-cell-depleted T cells, or PBMCs provided the cDNA or gDNA that served as material.

Per the authors' pipeline: Nucleated cell number was recorded as an estimate derived from reference gene primer amplification. Sequencing was performed with immunoSEQ multiplex PCR; in TCRdb, only in-frame clones are kept and a portion is missing. Clone size and the V and J calls come from that table; the DNA yielded D and trimming. The table lists some 250,000 clones, roughly 88% of them singletons. The ends lost 10 bases at V and 6 bases at J; junction bases unmatched: 10. Germline CDR1 and CDR2: MNHEY and SVGAGI. CDR3 size: 15 residues. The sequenced material came from peripheral blood. The source of this sequence is a man aged 35 to 55 with acute or convalescent COVID-19. The chain joins TRBV6-5 to TRBJ1-6, with 9 bases identical to TRBD1. The CDR3 DNA sequence: TGTGCCACCTCACGGACAGGGGTTATTAATTCACCCCTCCACTTT. It yields the protein CATSRTGVINSPLHF.